A selection of T cell receptor beta chains follows, all from one sample in a study of blood T cells in healthy people across ages. MiXCR was run by TCRdb on the 5' RACE reads, yielding one entry per CDR3 protein. The table has 650,000 to 700,000 distinct CDR3 sequences, around 52% seen once. Sequencing was carried out using blood. Receptors were obtained from a woman of 80 years or more in good health. Each CDR3 is given with its conserved first and last residue. Fields, in order: V gene, J gene, clone size, D gene, CDR3 protein, CDR3 DNA. D genes are given only for firm matches. Clone size appears in some rows only: once, few, many, or a class for an expanded clone.

TRBV24-1	TRBJ2-7	NA	NA	CATSDVARYEQYF	TGTGCCACCAGTGATGTAGCGCGCTACGAGCAGTACTTC
TRBV20-1	TRBJ2-6	few	TRBD1	CSASPDRAGANVLTF	TGCAGTGCTAGCCCCGACAGGGCTGGGGCCAACGTCCTGACTTTC
TRBV6-6	TRBJ2-7	many	NA	CASIKGGEQYF	TGTGCCAGCATTAAGGGGGGCGAGCAGTACTTC
TRBV15	TRBJ2-3	NA	NA	CATSKSRASSTDTQYF	TGTGCCACCAGCAAAAGTCGGGCTAGCAGCACAGATACGCAGTATTTT
TRBV7-9	TRBJ1-1	many	NA	CASSWITTEAFF	TGTGCCAGCAGCTGGATAACAACCGAAGCTTTCTTT
TRBV6-1	TRBJ2-1	few	TRBD2	CASSERKTSGSSNEQFF	TGTGCCAGCAGTGAGAGGAAAACTAGCGGGAGCTCGAATGAGCAGTTCTTC
TRBV18	TRBJ2-1	NA	NA	CASSPRSQGGRTYNEQFF	TGTGCCAGCTCACCACGTAGTCAGGGTGGTAGAACCTACAATGAGCAGTTCTTC
TRBV20-1	TRBJ2-3	NA	NA	CSARALGLGEEGTDTQYF	TGCAGTGCTAGAGCCCTCGGTTTAGGGGAAGAGGGCACAGATACGCAGTATTTT
TRBV9	TRBJ2-7	few	TRBD1	CASSVVTGSLSEQYF	TGTGCCAGCAGCGTAGTGACAGGGTCCCTCTCCGAGCAGTACTTC
TRBV12-3/TRBV12-4	TRBJ1-1	NA	TRBD1	CASSFSGGGTEAFF	TGTGCCAGCAGTTTTTCAGGGGGGGGCACTGAAGCTTTCTTT
TRBV12-3/TRBV12-4	TRBJ2-7	many	TRBD1	CASSLPGQGGFEQYF	TGTGCCAGCAGTTTACCGGGACAGGGGGGTTTCGAGCAGTACTTC
TRBV27	TRBJ2-7	many	NA	CASMAAAGEQYF	TGTGCCAGCATGGCAGCGGCCGGCGAGCAGTACTTC
TRBV18	TRBJ2-1	NA	NA	CASSPPSGRDYNEQFF	TGTGCCAGCTCACCACCGTCAGGGAGAGATTACAATGAGCAGTTCTTC
TRBV6-2/TRBV6-3	TRBJ2-2	NA	NA	CASSYRPNTGELFF	TGTGCCAGCAGTTATAGACCTAACACCGGGGAGCTGTTTTTT
TRBV7-9	TRBJ2-3	NA	NA	CASSSPSGVGDTQYF	TGTGCCAGCAGCTCGCCGTCAGGGGTCGGAGATACGCAGTATTTT
TRBV9	TRBJ2-3	NA	TRBD2	CASSASGGETDTQYF	TGTGCCAGCAGCGCCTCCGGGGGGGAAACAGATACGCAGTATTTT
TRBV10-3	TRBJ2-1	NA	TRBD1	CAISEVQGPYNEQFF	TGTGCCATCAGTGAGGTACAGGGGCCCTACAATGAGCAGTTCTTC